This T cell receptor (beta chain) derives from a study of T cells in Graves' hyperthyroidism and ophthalmopathy (dated by TCRdb to between 2017 and 2020). A note on the overall study: Peripheral blood was collected at initial diagnosis, before any treatment. TCR V-J signatures able to tell the groups apart were searched for in a discovery cohort of approximately 95 patients, of whom about 40 had Graves' ophthalmopathy and more than 55 had stable Graves' hyperthyroidism. Prospective prediction of ophthalmopathy was tested in an independent validation cohort consisting of 18 to 20 hyperthyroidism patients and around 17 patients who later progressed to ophthalmopathy. For training and testing, the 100 or so patients in the discovery cohort were randomly divided in a 7:3 ratio. Thyroid tissue and blood T-cell repertoires from more than 5 Graves' hyperthyroidism patients were also compared in the study. Once sampling was done, hyperthyroidism patients were given methimazole at a starting dose of 30 mg daily, whereas ophthalmopathy patients were given high-dose intravenous methylprednisolone. The paper describes TCR Vbeta CDR3 sequencing of roughly 130 peripheral blood samples, made up of 43 ophthalmopathy patients, more than 70 hyperthyroidism patients and approximately 17 progressor patients.

Overall study results and their limits: In validation, progression to ophthalmopathy was predicted by the model with roughly 71% sensitivity and 72% to 85% specificity, a median of approximately 7.1 months before onset. Ophthalmopathy was separated from stable hyperthyroidism by a 13 V-J signature model, with about 86% sensitivity and about 81% specificity obtained in cross-validation and 80%/75% obtained in testing. Most expanded thyroid clonotypes (frequency above 0.001) were also detected in blood, suggesting blood repertoires may reflect thyroid immune responses. No statistical method was used to fix the sample size in advance, and group allocation was not hidden from the investigators.

With regard to this clonotype: Its recognized antigen is unknown. Base qualities are not at hand, and no much larger clone is one base apart.

The TCR beta CDR3 regions were amplified from the RNA transcripts. For the first round of RT-PCR on the TCR CDR3, the HTBI primer set was used together with the Qiagen OneStep RT-PCR kit. Libraries were constructed in a second round of multiplex PCR, after which size selection and purification were performed. Paired-end sequencing of the libraries was performed with 100 bp reads on an Illumina HiSeq2000. From the authors' description of their analysis: SOAPnuke was used to process the raw data, with reads discarded if the reads contained adapters or uncalled bases, had a mean Phred below 15, or lacked an exact constant-primer or identifier match. COPE v1.2.5 was used to merge high-quality paired reads, and clonotypes were defined as unique nucleotide sequences. Clonotypes were aligned to IMGT TRBV, TRBD and TRBJ reference segments using MiTCR v1.1. Analysis was restricted to V-J combinations with a frequency above 0.0001, which covered about 99% of repertoires. A TCS score was defined as the ratio of F50 (clonal expansion) to E x V (chaos), with BLOSUM62-based TCRdist applied between CDR3 peptides within each V-J. Welch's t-statistics and random forest reduced roughly 530 V-J features to 13, which were used in a naive Bayes classifier (R e1071). Using fastp trimming at Q25 and MiXCR clonotype assembly, TCRdb reanalyzed the public sequencing data and kept in-frame beta chains. Here each entry gathers all rows of one CDR3 protein and keeps the most common genes and DNA. TCRdb assigned the V and J calls; the authors' analysis was not used. The sample table records about 720,000 distinct CDR3 sequences; less than 20% of these occur just once. 8.4% of the sample is taken by the ten largest.

Stable Graves' hyperthyroidism was defined as no progression to ophthalmopathy during 18 months of follow-up. Hyperthyroidism patients were newly diagnosed, had a disease duration of under 2 months, and were aged 18 to 65 years. The study excluded patients with uncontrolled infections, other autoimmune diseases, pregnancy or lactation. Clinical symptoms, serum thyroxine and TRAb, thyroid ultrasound, and orbital computed tomography formed the basis for the diagnoses. PBMCs were isolated from about 9.2 ml of fresh peripheral blood by Ficoll-Paque density gradient centrifugation. Trizol reagent was used to extract total RNA, and RNA quality was then checked on an Agilent 2100 Bioanalyzer. The sequence came from a young man with Graves' hyperthyroidism. The sample consisted of blood.

CDR3 reads: CASSQNPSGTDEQYF. The DNA sequence is given as TGTGCCAGCAGCCAAAATCCGAGCGGGACTGACGAGCAGTACTTC. The chain is assembled from TRBV14 and TRBJ2-7; TRBD2 lines up with 7 middle nucleotides. There are 15 amino acids in the CDR3, from cysteine to phenylalanine inclusive. Kept here is only the CDR3 DNA, which spans 45 bases and is read in frame from base 1. Germline trimming: 2 bases from V, 5 bases from J; junction bases outside gene matches: 9. CDR1 and CDR2 (SGHDN, FVKESK) derive from the germline V gene.